The sequence of this T cell receptor (beta chain) was determined in a study of blood T cell repertoires in COVID-19. Study details: The cDNA or gDNA used as material had been derived from T cells, B-cell-depleted T cells, or PBMCs.

The CDR3 is 14 amino acids. V was pared by 5 bases and J by 2 bases, with 12 bases between. Germline assignment: CDR1 MNHEY and CDR2 SVGAGI. Donors were grouped by their self-reported clinical history. Per the original data handling: Amplification from reference gene primers served as the basis for estimated nucleated cell counts. Assay used: immunoSEQ multiplex PCR; TCRdb lists only in-frame clones, some missing. V, J and clone size reflect that table, while D and trimming were determined from the DNA. The repertoire holds 360,000 or so clones, with under 85% as singletons. Sequencing was performed on PBMCs or T cells enriched from blood (not recorded which). The TCR was taken from a woman in her 50s who had recovered from COVID-19. The chain employs TRBV6-5 and TRBJ1-2; TRBD1 is a possible D gene (5 bases). The CDR3 loop is CASSRGAGNYGYTF. The CDR3 bases are TGTGCCAGCAGTAGGGGCGCGGGAAACTATGGCTACACCTTC.